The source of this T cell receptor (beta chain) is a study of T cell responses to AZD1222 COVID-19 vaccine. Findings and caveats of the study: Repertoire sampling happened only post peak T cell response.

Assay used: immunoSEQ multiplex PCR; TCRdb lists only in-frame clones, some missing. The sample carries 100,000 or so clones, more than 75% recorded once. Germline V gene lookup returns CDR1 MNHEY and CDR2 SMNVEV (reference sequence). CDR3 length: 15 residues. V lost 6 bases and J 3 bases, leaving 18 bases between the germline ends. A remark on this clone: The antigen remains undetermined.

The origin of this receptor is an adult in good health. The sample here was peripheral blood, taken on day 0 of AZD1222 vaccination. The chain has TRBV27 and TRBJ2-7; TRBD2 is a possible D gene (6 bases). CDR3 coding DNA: TGTGCCAGCAGCTGGGGGGACGGGGTAGGCTACGAGCAGTACTTC. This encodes CASSWGDGVGYEQYF.